This TCR beta chain was sequenced during a study of Graves' ophthalmopathy and Graves' hyperthyroidism. General study findings and limits: Appearing in blood as well were most expanded thyroid clonotypes above 0.001 frequency.

On this clonotype itself: Its target is unknown. A much bigger clone sits one base away, suggesting this may be a read error.

Trimming removed 2 bases from V and 12 bases from J, with 18 bases in between. Germline loops: CDR1 SGHTS, CDR2 YDEGEE. The CDR3 is 13 residues long. Ophthalmopathy was moderately-to-severely active, CAS at least 3, NOSPECS at least 4, lasting under 3 months. Thyroid ultrasound, orbital computed tomography, TRAb, serum thyroxine and clinical symptoms formed the basis of diagnosis. A volume of 9.5 to 10 ml of fresh peripheral blood supplied the PBMCs. As the template, RNA transcripts were used to amplify TCR beta CDR3 regions. HTBI primers primed a first-round RT-PCR, and a second-round multiplex PCR followed. TCRdb called the multiplex PCR reads again in MiXCR, with one record for every CDR3 protein. Of 650,000 to 800,000 distinct CDR3 sequences listed, over 40% are singletons.

The chain carries TRBV5-8 and TRBJ2-7, with D possibly matching TRBD2 (6 bases). The sample consisted of peripheral blood. The TCR was taken from an adult man with Graves' ophthalmopathy. In DNA form, the CDR3 reads TGTGCCAGCAGCTTAGTCGGAGGGGACGCGGGGTACTTC. Its translation: CASSLVGGDAGYF.